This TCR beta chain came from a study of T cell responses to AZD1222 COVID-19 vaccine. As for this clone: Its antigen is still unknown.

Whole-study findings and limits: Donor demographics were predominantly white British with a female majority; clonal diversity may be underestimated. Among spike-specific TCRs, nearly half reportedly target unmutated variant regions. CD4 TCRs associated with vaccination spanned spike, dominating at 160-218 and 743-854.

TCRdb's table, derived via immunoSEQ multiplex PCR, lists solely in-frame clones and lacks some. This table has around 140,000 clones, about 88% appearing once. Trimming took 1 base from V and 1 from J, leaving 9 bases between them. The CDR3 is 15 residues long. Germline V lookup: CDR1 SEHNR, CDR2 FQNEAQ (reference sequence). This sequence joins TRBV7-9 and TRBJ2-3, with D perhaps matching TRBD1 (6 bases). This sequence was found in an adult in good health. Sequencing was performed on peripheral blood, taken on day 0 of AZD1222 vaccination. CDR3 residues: CASSLGDIRTDTQYF. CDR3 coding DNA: TGTGCCAGCAGCTTAGGGGACATCCGCACAGATACGCAGTATTTT.